This T cell receptor beta chain was sequenced in a study of a mutant IDH1 vaccine in newly diagnosed glioma. The time point here: baseline, week 1 (first vaccination visit). Treatment described: pre-vaccination baseline after standard-of-care therapy. The V gene lost 3 bases and the J gene lost 4 bases, with 10 bases spanning the gap. This CDR3 spans 13 amino acids. Per the germline V gene, CDR1 is SGHNT and CDR2 is YYREEE (reference sequence). Profiled with immunoSEQ multiplex PCR; TCRdb holds only in-frame clones, not every one. This sample has about 68,000 clones; less than 85% occur once, and the top ten carry approximately 8.2%.

The sequence derives from a man in his fifties or sixties with glioma. The V and J genes are TRBV5-4 and TRBJ1-1, with TRBD1 as a possible D gene (5 bases). Material: PBMCs, obtained from a glioma patient treated with radiotherapy, temozolomide or both. The CDR3 protein is CASSSGSGTEAFF. CDR3 bases: TGTGCCAGCAGCTCAGGGAGTGGCACTGAAGCTTTCTTT. Looking up the rest from reference TRBV5-4 and TRBJ1-1 gives the full variable domain: ETGVTQSPTHLIKTRGQQVTLRCSSQSGHNTVSWYQQALGQGPQFIFQYYREEENGRGNFPPRFSGLQFPNYSSELNVNALELDDSALYLCASSSGSGTEAFFGQGTRLTVV.